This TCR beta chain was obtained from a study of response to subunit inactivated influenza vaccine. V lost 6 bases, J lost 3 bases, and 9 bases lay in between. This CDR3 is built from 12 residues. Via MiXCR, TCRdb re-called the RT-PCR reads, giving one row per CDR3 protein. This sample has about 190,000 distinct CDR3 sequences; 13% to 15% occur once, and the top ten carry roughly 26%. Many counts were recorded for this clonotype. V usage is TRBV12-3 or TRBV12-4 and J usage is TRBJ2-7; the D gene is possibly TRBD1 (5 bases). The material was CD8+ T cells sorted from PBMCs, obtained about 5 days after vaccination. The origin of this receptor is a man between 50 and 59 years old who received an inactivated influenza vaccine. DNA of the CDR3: TGTGCCAGCAGCCAGGGCATCTACGAGCAGTACTTC. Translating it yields CASSQGIYEQYF.